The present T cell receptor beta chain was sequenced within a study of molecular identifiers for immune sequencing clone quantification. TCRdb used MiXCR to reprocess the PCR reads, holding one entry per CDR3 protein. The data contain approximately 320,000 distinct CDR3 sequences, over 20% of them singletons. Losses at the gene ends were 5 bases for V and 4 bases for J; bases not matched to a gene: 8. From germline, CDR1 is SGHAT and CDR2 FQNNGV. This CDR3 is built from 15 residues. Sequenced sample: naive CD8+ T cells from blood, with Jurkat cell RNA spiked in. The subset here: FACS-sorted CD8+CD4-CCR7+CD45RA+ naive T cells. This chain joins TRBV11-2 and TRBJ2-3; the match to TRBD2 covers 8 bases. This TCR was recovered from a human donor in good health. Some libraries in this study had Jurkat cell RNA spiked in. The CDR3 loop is CASSIGGGHADTQYF. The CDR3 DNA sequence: TGTGCCAGCAGCATCGGCGGGGGGCACGCAGATACGCAGTATTTT.